The clone carrying this TCR beta chain has ten or more counts. What it binds is unknown. Trimming removed 1 base at V and 5 bases at J, with 12 bases between. This CDR3 has 14 amino acids. Germline V gives CDR1 SGHRS, CDR2 YFSETQ. cDNA libraries for TCR alpha and TCR beta, carrying sample barcodes and UMIs, came from 5'RACE with constant-segment primers. One entry per CDR3 protein results from TCRdb running MiXCR on the 5' RACE reads. The sample has some 250,000 distinct CDR3 sequences; about a sixth are singletons. This entry belongs to a study of T-cell memory formation after mild COVID-19. In the study overall: The TCR clusters were mostly specific to one donor.

Study outcomes and limitations: Contracting CD4+ clones lay largely in CM and EM, with CD8+ ones residing in EMRA. The pre-infection memory compartment contained some responding clones, suggesting cross-reactive memory joined.

The sample consisted of PBMCs or a T cell subset sorted from them (not recorded which). This receptor was obtained from a man aged 18 to 35 who had mild COVID-19 (a few samples of this study predate the infection). Cell type and time point are not known. The chain recombines TRBV5-1 with TRBJ2-5; D may be TRBD1 (6 bases). This chain's CDR3 is CASSLLGAGETQYF. CDR3 DNA sequence: TGCGCCAGCAGCTTGTTGGGGGCCGGGGAGACCCAGTACTTC. The whole variable domain, filled in from reference TRBV5-1 and TRBJ2-5, reads KAGVTQTPRYLIKTRGQQVTLSCSPISGHRSVSWYQQTPGQGLQFLFEYFSETQRNKGNFPGRFSGRQFSNSRSEMNVSTLELGDSALYLCASSLLGAGETQYFGPGTRLLVL.